The clone carrying this TCR beta chain came up a few times. This record belongs to a study of T cells in Graves' hyperthyroidism and ophthalmopathy. Researchers took RNA transcripts and amplified the TCR beta CDR3 regions from them. The study used the HTBI primer set for a first-round RT-PCR of the TCR CDR3. TCRdb reanalysed the multiplex PCR reads using MiXCR and keeps one entry per CDR3 protein. Of about 460,000 distinct CDR3 sequences in the sample, approximately 22% are singletons; the top ten hold 49%. The sequence was collected from a woman between 70 and 85 years old with Graves' ophthalmopathy. Sequencing was performed on blood.

CDR3 nucleotide sequence: TGTGCCAGCAGACGGACTAGCGGGAGTCTGACCGGGGAGCTGTTTTTT. Its protein is CASRRTSGSLTGELFF. V usage is TRBV27 and J usage is TRBJ2-2; 13 bases are a match to TRBD2. This CDR3 region has 16 residues. Germline V CDR1 and CDR2: MNHEY, SMNVEV (reference sequence). V shed 6 bases and J 5 bases; nucleotides not matched to a gene: 6.